The 22 T cell receptor beta chains below were found in one sample sequenced in a study of blood T cell repertoires in COVID-19. The repertoire was sequenced with immunoSEQ multiplex PCR; TCRdb's copy has only in-frame clones and lacks some. The sample holds approximately 310,000 clones; around 90% are singletons and the top ten take approximately 5%. Sequencing input: PBMCs or T cells enriched from blood (not recorded which). The receptors shown here come from a man aged 60-69 years who had recovered from COVID-19.

CDR3 in DNA: TGTGCCATCAGTGAGTTAGGGGGGAACACTGAAGCTTTCTTT. Encoded protein: CAISELGGNTEAFF. This chain links TRBV10-3 with TRBJ1-1; perhaps TRBD1 as D (6 bases). Germline CDR1 and CDR2: ENHRY and SYGVKD. Trimming took 1 base from V and 1 from J, leaving 7 bases between them. There are 14 residues in the CDR3.

The genes are TRBV3-1 (or the pseudogene TRBV3-2) and TRBJ2-1, with a possible D match to TRBD2 (6 bases). This CDR3 is built from 14 residues. CDR1 is LGHDT and CDR2 is YNNKEL in the germline V gene (reference sequence). V gave up 4 bases and J gave up 15 bases, with 22 bases separating them. In nucleotides, the CDR3 is TGTGCCAGCAGCCCCCAAGACAGAGCGGGCCCCACGTTCTTC. It is translated as CASSPQDRAGPTFF.

This chain connects TRBV11-2 to TRBJ1-6, with TRBD1 as a possible D gene (5 bases). Germline CDR1 and CDR2: SGHAT and FQNNGV. The CDR3 totals 16 residues. The V end was cut by 2 bases, the J end by 10 bases, with 18 bases between. CDR3 DNA: TGTGCCAGCAGCTTATTAGTTACGGGGGTTGGGTCACCCCTCCACTTT. Amino acid sequence: CASSLLVTGVGSPLHF.

The chain combines TRBV19 with TRBJ1-5, with 8 bases that match TRBD1. The J segment lost 0 bases and the V segment lost 4 bases, leaving 14 bases of the junction unmatched. CDR3 length: 19 amino acids. Germline V gene lookup returns CDR1 LNHDA and CDR2 SQIVND (reference sequence). CDR3 loop: CASSNEQGVAGPSNQPQHF. The CDR3 DNA is TGTGCCAGTAGTAACGAACAGGGGGTGGCGGGCCCTAGCAATCAGCCCCAGCATTTT.

The chain joins TRBV13 to TRBJ2-2; 9 bases align to TRBD1. Losses at the gene ends were 5 bases for V and 3 bases for J; bases not matched to a gene: 13. CDR3 size: 18 residues. The germline gives CDR1 PRHDT, CDR2 FYEKMQ (reference sequence). The CDR3: CASSHTFPGQGYTGELFF. The CDR3 bases are TGTGCCAGCAGCCACACATTTCCGGGACAGGGTTACACCGGGGAGCTGTTTTTT.

The chain employs TRBV4-2 and TRBJ2-1; 8 bases match TRBD2. CDR1 is LGHNA and CDR2 is YNFKEQ in the germline V gene. The CDR3 extends over 16 amino acids. The V segment lost 0 bases and the J segment 2 bases; nucleotides outside the gene matches: 3. For the CDR3, the DNA is TGTGCCAGCAGCCAAGACTTAGCGGGGACCTACAATGAGCAGTTCTTC. Its translation: CASSQDLAGTYNEQFF.

This chain connects TRBV6-5 to TRBJ2-7; TRBD2 agrees at 12 bases. After removal of 4 bases from V and 1 base from J, the junction contained 5 bases not matched to a gene. Germline CDR1 MNHEY, CDR2 SVGAGI. This CDR3 comprises 16 residues. DNA for the CDR3: TGTGCCAGCAGTTCCCTAGCGGGAGGGATTTCCTACGAGCAGTACTTC. Translated, it gives CASSSLAGGISYEQYF.

This chain joins TRBV9 and TRBJ1-6, with 9 bases fitting TRBD1. This CDR3 is built from 15 residues. V trimming: 4 bases; J trimming: 6 bases; junction bases outside the gene matches: 5. The germline V gene encodes CDR1 SGDLS and CDR2 YYNGEE. The DNA for the CDR3 is TGTGCCAGCAGCTCACAGGGGGCGGGTAATTCACCCCTCCACTTT. Translation: CASSSQGAGNSPLHF.

J is TRBJ2-5 and V is TRBV24-1, with TRBD2 identical over 12 bases. CDR1 and CDR2 (germline): KGHDR, SFDVKD. J was trimmed by 5 bases and V by 5 bases; bases with no gene match: 5. The CDR3 is 15 amino acids. CDR3 sequence reads: CATSGLAGAMETQYF. CDR3 nucleotide sequence: TGTGCCACCAGTGGACTAGCGGGAGCAATGGAGACCCAGTACTTC.

The J gene is TRBJ2-7, the V gene TRBV6-4, with D perhaps matching TRBD1 (6 bases). Per the germline V gene, CDR1 is MRHNA and CDR2 is SNTAGT. V lost 7 bases, J lost 0 bases, and 13 bases lay in between. The CDR3 runs 14 residues. CDR3 region: CASKRQAGSYEQYF. The CDR3 DNA reads as TGTGCCAGCAAAAGACAGGCGGGCTCCTACGAGCAGTACTTC.

The gene calls are TRBV10-3 and TRBJ1-1, with 8 positions matching TRBD1. The CDR3 has 15 residues. CDR1 is ENHRY, CDR2 SYGVKD, per germline. The V segment lost 2 bases and the J segment 2 bases; nucleotides outside the gene matches: 4. The CDR3 nucleotides read TGTGCCATCAGTGAGGCAGGGGGCGGAAACACTGAAGCTTTCTTT. Translation gives CAISEAGGGNTEAFF.

The chain combines TRBV7-2 with TRBJ2-7; the match to TRBD2 covers 7 bases. Germline loops: CDR1 SGHTA, CDR2 FQGNSA. The trim removed 1 base at V and 1 base at J, leaving 10 bases unmatched. The CDR3 is 17 residues long. For the CDR3, the DNA is TGTGCCAGCAGCTTAGTTTTAGGCGGGAGTGGGTCCTACGAGCAGTACTTC. It specifies CASSLVLGGSGSYEQYF.

The chain carries TRBV7-3 and TRBJ2-7; 8 nucleotides align to TRBD1. V lost 5 bases and J lost 6; bases outside the gene matches: 6. Germline V gene sequence: CDR1 SGHTA, CDR2 FQGTGA. CDR3 length: 13 residues. The CDR3 is CASSRQTGGEQYF. As DNA, the CDR3 is TGTGCCAGCAGCCGCCAAACAGGGGGCGAGCAGTACTTC.

In this sample, this clone turned up a few times. The genes are TRBV25-1 and TRBJ2-7, with D perhaps matching TRBD1 (6 bases). Trimming removed 2 bases at V and 4 bases at J, with 12 bases between. This CDR3 spans 14 amino acids. Germline V gene lookup returns CDR1 MGHDK and CDR2 SYGVNS. The DNA for the CDR3 is TGTGCCAGCAGTGAAACCTTACAGGGTTACGAGCAGTACTTC. The encoded protein is CASSETLQGYEQYF.

This chain connects TRBV18 to TRBJ1-1; D might be TRBD1 (6 bases). The ends were cut back, 3 bases at V and 0 bases at J, with 11 bases in the middle. The CDR3 has 15 residues. Germline V gives CDR1 KGHSH, CDR2 LQKENI. CDR3 sequence: CASSPVTGVNTEAFF. The CDR3 DNA follows: TGTGCCAGCTCACCCGTGACAGGAGTGAACACTGAAGCTTTCTTT.

A single count supports this clone. The chain links TRBV5-1 to TRBJ2-5, with TRBD1 matching over 7 bases. CDR3 length equals 16 residues. Germline V gene lookup returns CDR1 SGHRS and CDR2 YFSETQ. Trimming cost V 4 bases and J 5 bases; bases outside gene matches: 14. CDR3 DNA sequence: TGCGCCAGCAGCGAGGGACAGAAATCCTTTCGGGAGACCCAGTACTTC. Translated: CASSEGQKSFRETQYF.

Written as DNA, the CDR3 is TGTGCCAGCAGCCAAGAGGGCAGATACAATGAGCAGTTCTTC. Amino acid sequence: CASSQEGRYNEQFF. The V gene is TRBV3-1 (or the pseudogene TRBV3-2), the J gene TRBJ2-1; D not certain. The CDR3 is 14 residues long. Trimming stripped 0 bases from V and 4 bases from J, with 7 bases between. Germline V CDR1 and CDR2: LGHDT, YNNKEL (reference sequence).

V is TRBV19 and J is TRBJ1-2; D may be TRBD1 (5 bases). The germline V gene encodes CDR1 LNHDA and CDR2 SQIVND (reference sequence). Trimming left V 5 bases short and J 2 bases short, with 21 bases between. The CDR3 extends over 17 amino acids. The CDR3 reads CASSPLFSAGRNYGYTF. The DNA of the CDR3 is TGTGCCAGTAGTCCGCTATTCTCCGCAGGGCGAAACTATGGCTACACCTTC.

J is TRBJ2-1 and V is TRBV18, with TRBD2 identical over 9 bases. The CDR3 contains 15 residues. Germline V gene lookup returns CDR1 KGHSH and CDR2 LQKENI. Trimming took 4 bases from V and 2 from J; bases not matched to a gene: 3. CDR3 sequence (DNA): TGTGCCAGCTCACTTAGCGGGAGTACCTACAATGAGCAGTTCTTC. It yields the protein CASSLSGSTYNEQFF.

With respect to this clone: The junction and the germline gene differ at one end; a read error may be behind it. The V and J genes are TRBV7-3 and TRBJ2-7, with 8 bases identical to TRBD2. Per the germline V gene, CDR1 is SGHTA and CDR2 is FQGTGA. This CDR3 comprises 15 residues. The CDR3 nucleotides read TGTGCCAGCAGCATAACGACTAGCGCACCCTACGAGCAGTACTTC. Its translation is CASSITTSAPYEQYF.

This chain uses TRBV28 with TRBJ1-5; the D gene is possibly TRBD1 (6 bases). The CDR3 totals 13 residues. Germline V lookup: CDR1 MDHEN, CDR2 SYDVKM. The V end lost 8 bases, the J end lost 6 bases, and 14 bases lay between the germline ends. The DNA of the CDR3 is TGTGCCAGCTCAAGTCCGACAGGTCAGCCCCAGCATTTT. Translation: CASSSPTGQPQHF.

The CDR3 region has the DNA TGTGCCAGCAGCCCAGGGACACCCACCGGGGAGCTGTTTTTT. It translates to CASSPGTPTGELFF. V is TRBV7-3 and J is TRBJ2-2; tentative D call: TRBD1 (6 bases). The CDR3 spans 14 residues. The germline V gene encodes CDR1 SGHTA and CDR2 FQGTGA. Trimming left V 5 bases short and J 4 bases short, with 11 bases between.